These 12 T cell receptor beta chains came from one sample sequenced in a study of blood T cell repertoires in COVID-19. Profiled with immunoSEQ multiplex PCR; TCRdb holds only in-frame clones, not every one. Of 250,000 to 350,000 clones listed, 90% are singletons. The material sequenced was peripheral blood. These receptors were obtained from a woman in her 30s with COVID-19, enrolled during active disease.

This chain uses TRBV5-1 with TRBJ2-2, with 12 bases matching TRBD2. Trimming removed 4 bases from V and 1 base from J; junction bases left unmatched: 5. The CDR3 is made up of 17 amino acids. Germline V lookup: CDR1 SGHRS, CDR2 YFSETQ. CDR3 loop: CASSPPTSGRNTGELFF. DNA for the CDR3: TGCGCCAGCAGCCCCCCGACTAGCGGGAGGAACACCGGGGAGCTGTTTTTT.

The chain uses TRBV19 and TRBJ1-3, with D tentatively TRBD1 (6 bases). Germline CDR1 LNHDA, CDR2 SQIVND (reference sequence). The CDR3 has 15 residues. V lost 5 bases to trimming and J lost 0 bases, with 11 bases between them. CDR3 nucleotides: TGTGCCAGTAGTGACCGGGACACCTCTGGAAACACCATATATTTT. Amino acids: CASSDRDTSGNTIYF.

This chain joins TRBV7-9 and TRBJ2-1; 11 nucleotides match TRBD2. Germline V lookup: CDR1 SEHNR, CDR2 FQNEAQ (reference sequence). The CDR3 runs 14 residues. Germline trimming cut 7 bases from V and 6 bases from J; bases unmatched to any gene: 5. CDR3 sequence reads: CASTGTSGSNEQFF. Here the CDR3 DNA reads TGTGCCAGCACGGGAACTAGCGGGAGCAATGAGCAGTTCTTC.

This chain uses TRBV20-1 with TRBJ1-1; TRBD1 might be the D (6 bases). From germline, CDR1 is DFQATT and CDR2 SNEGSKA (reference sequence). The CDR3 totals 11 residues. Deletions cut 3 bases from V and 8 bases from J, with 10 bases between. The CDR3 DNA is TGCAGTGCTAGTGGACAGATAGAAGCTTTCTTT. Its translation is CSASGQIEAFF.

The chain couples TRBV9 to TRBJ2-5; D unclear. The CDR3 has 13 residues. From germline, CDR1 is SGDLS and CDR2 YYNGEE. The V and J ends lost 2 bases and 5 bases respectively, with 10 bases between them. The CDR3 sequence: CASSVLDHETQYF. For the CDR3, the DNA is TGTGCCAGCAGCGTTCTAGATCACGAGACCCAGTACTTC.

The rearrangement links TRBV28 to TRBJ1-1; D ambiguous. The CDR3 is made up of 12 amino acids. Germline assignment: CDR1 MDHEN and CDR2 SYDVKM. The V and J ends lost 7 bases and 8 bases respectively, with 14 bases between them. CDR3 nucleotides: TGTGCCAGCATCCTCCCTAGAGGGGAAGCTTTCTTT. It is translated as CASILPRGEAFF.

J is TRBJ2-1 and V is TRBV9, with D perhaps TRBD2 (6 bases). Deletions cut 1 base from V and 5 bases from J, with 13 bases between. Germline CDR1 reads SGDLS; CDR2 reads YYNGEE. There are 15 residues in the CDR3. In DNA, the CDR3 is TGTGCCAGCAGCGTAACTAGCTCCAACCACAATGAGCAGTTCTTC. Its translation is CASSVTSSNHNEQFF.

This rearrangement joins TRBV5-6 to TRBJ1-2, with a possible D match to TRBD1 (6 bases). V was trimmed by 0 bases and J by 10 bases, leaving 13 bases between them. The CDR3 contains 13 residues. Germline CDR1 SGHDT, CDR2 YYEEEE. CDR3 residues: CASSLAGGLDYTF. The DNA of the CDR3 is TGTGCCAGCAGCTTGGCGGGGGGCCTCGACTACACCTTC.

The V gene is TRBV5-6, the J gene TRBJ1-1; TRBD1 matches 7 bases. J gave up 1 base and V 4 bases, and 1 base lay outside the gene matches. CDR3 length: 13 residues. CDR1 is SGHDT and CDR2 is YYEEEE in the germline V gene. The CDR3 DNA reads TGTGCCAGCAGCCGGGACAGGAACACTGAAGCTTTCTTT. The encoded protein is CASSRDRNTEAFF. Supplemented by reference TRBV5-6 and TRBJ1-1, the full variable domain reads DAGVTQSPTHLIKTRGQQVTLRCSPKSGHDTVSWYQQALGQGPQFIFQYYEEEERQRGNFPDRFSGHQFPNYSSELNVNALLLGDSALYLCASSRDRNTEAFFGQGTRLTVV.

This clone occurred once. The rearrangement links TRBV7-9 to TRBJ2-7; weak D call: TRBD1 (6 bases). The germline V gene has CDR1 SEHNR and CDR2 FQNEAQ (reference sequence). V dropped 2 bases and J dropped 2 bases, with 10 bases sitting between them. This CDR3 spans 14 amino acids. CDR3 bases: TGTGCCAGCAGCTTATCGGCAGGGGCCTACGAGCAGTACTTC. Protein product: CASSLSAGAYEQYF.

The J gene is TRBJ2-5, the V gene TRBV15; TRBD2 might be the D (6 bases). The germline gives CDR1 LNHNV, CDR2 YYDKDF (reference sequence). This CDR3 is built from 17 residues. V lost 0 bases, J lost 4 bases, and 18 bases lay in between. This chain's CDR3 is CATSRDQRRVTGETQYF. CDR3 DNA: TGTGCCACCAGCAGAGATCAAAGGAGGGTAACAGGAGAGACCCAGTACTTC.

This chain joins TRBV7-6 and TRBJ2-3, with 15 bases aligning to TRBD2. Germline assignment: CDR1 SGHVS and CDR2 FNYEAQ. The CDR3 length is 16 residues. V was clipped by 6 bases and J by 6 bases; unmatched bases: 7. Here the CDR3 DNA reads TGTGCCAGCAGAAGGACTAGCGGGAGGGCCCTTGATACGCAGTATTTT. Translating gives CASRRTSGRALDTQYF.